The 10 T cell receptor beta chains listed next were all sequenced from one sample in a study of T cells in Graves' hyperthyroidism and ophthalmopathy. The source material, RNA transcripts, was used to amplify TCR beta CDR3 regions. With the HTBI primer set, the TCR CDR3 went through a first round of RT-PCR. One entry per CDR3 protein, called by TCRdb with MiXCR from the multiplex PCR reads. The sample comprises around 350,000 distinct CDR3 sequences, around 15% of which are singletons, and about 19% rests with the top ten. The sample comprised blood. The source of these receptors is a woman under 40 with Graves' ophthalmopathy.

This clonotype occurred many times. The chain combines TRBV7-8 with TRBJ1-2; D possibly corresponds to TRBD1 (5 bases). Deletions cut 1 base from V and 4 bases from J, with 19 bases between. The CDR3 spans 17 residues. CDR1 SGHVS and CDR2 FQNEAQ come from the germline V gene. The CDR3 loop is CASSLEARVLSGYGYTF. The CDR3 DNA is TGTGCCAGCAGCTTAGAGGCCAGGGTTTTGAGTGGCTATGGCTACACCTTC.

This clonotype showed up many times. The rearrangement uses TRBV3-1 and TRBJ2-7; D is perhaps TRBD1 (6 bases). The CDR3 totals 15 residues. The germline V and J ends were trimmed by 0 bases and 4 bases, with 13 bases remaining between them. The germline gives CDR1 LGHDT, CDR2 YNNKEL (reference sequence). This chain's CDR3 is CASSQDPGQPYEQYF. DNA for the CDR3: TGTGCCAGCAGCCAAGATCCCGGACAGCCGTACGAGCAGTACTTC.

At least ten counts were recorded for this clonotype. The CDR3 coding sequence is TGTGCCAGCAGCTTTGGTTTAGGCGGGAACACTGAAGCTTTCTTT. It translates to CASSFGLGGNTEAFF. The chain is built from TRBV7-9 and TRBJ1-1; D uncertain. CDR1 SEHNR and CDR2 FQNEAQ come from the germline V gene (reference sequence). V lost 3 bases and J lost 1, with 12 bases in between. The CDR3 contains 15 residues.

Ten or more counts support this clonotype. The CDR3 coding sequence is TGTGCCAGTAGTATAGGCCAGGGGAAGAACACTGAAGCTTTCTTT. It codes for CASSIGQGKNTEAFF. The V and J genes are TRBV19 and TRBJ1-1; a possible D gene is TRBD1 (6 bases). The CDR3 has 15 amino acids. The germline V gene has CDR1 LNHDA and CDR2 SQIVND (reference sequence). Trimming took off 1 base at V and 1 base at J, with 10 bases between the two ends.

Many counts were recorded for this clonotype. This chain connects TRBV3-1 to TRBJ2-5; TRBD1 matches at 8 bases. In germline, CDR1 is LGHDT, CDR2 YNNKEL (reference sequence). V lost 6 bases to trimming and J lost 7 bases; unmatched junction nucleotides: 10. The CDR3 loop spans 14 amino acids. The CDR3 DNA reads as TGTGCCAGCAGTCACACAGGGGGAAGGAGGACCCAGTACTTC. Amino acids: CASSHTGGRRTQYF.

This clonotype was seen only a few times. The chain carries TRBV12-5 and TRBJ1-6; D is undetermined. The CDR3 loop spans 12 amino acids. With 6 bases removed from V and 14 bases from J, the gap between germline ends came to 14 bases. Looked up from germline, CDR1 is LGHNT and CDR2 is FRNRAP. For the CDR3, the DNA is TGTGCTAGTGGACCAATCGAAGGGACCCTCCACTTT. This translates into CASGPIEGTLHF.

This clonotype appeared many times. This rearrangement joins TRBV20-1 to TRBJ1-4; the D is unclear. V was clipped by 3 bases and J by 5 bases, with 7 bases between them. The germline gives CDR1 DFQATT, CDR2 SNEGSKA (reference sequence). The CDR3 extends over 12 amino acids. The CDR3 DNA reads as TGCAGTGCTAGCGAGGGAAATGAAAAACTGTTTTTT. Its protein product is CSASEGNEKLFF.

The chain uses TRBV13 and TRBJ1-2, with a weak D call TRBD1 (5 bases). The ends were cut back, 5 bases at V and 8 bases at J, with 33 bases in the middle. The CDR3 sequence is 19 residues long. The germline CDR1 and CDR2 sequences are PRHDT and FYEKMQ (reference sequence). The CDR3 loop reads CASSRETTGRGWGLEGYTF. The CDR3 DNA sequence: TGTGCCAGCAGCCGGGAGACCACCGGCCGAGGGTGGGGACTGGAAGGCTACACCTTC.

This clonotype was seen repeatedly, ten times or more. The chain couples TRBV5-1 to TRBJ2-7, with 7 bases aligning to TRBD1. V was clipped by 2 bases and J by 0 bases; unmatched bases: 5. Germline values: CDR1 SGHRS, CDR2 YFSETQ. The CDR3 covers 15 residues. CDR3 loop: CASSLLTGPSYEQYF. CDR3 coding DNA: TGCGCCAGCAGCTTATTGACAGGGCCCTCCTACGAGCAGTACTTC.

The rearrangement uses TRBV6-1 and TRBJ2-7, with 14 bases lining up with TRBD2. CDR1 is MNHNS, CDR2 SASEGT, per germline. J was trimmed by 2 bases and V by 6 bases; bases with no gene match: 6. CDR3 length: 16 residues. The CDR3 nucleotides are TGTGCCAGCAGACCCCCGGGACTAGCGGGAGCCTACGAGCAGTACTTC. Protein: CASRPPGLAGAYEQYF.